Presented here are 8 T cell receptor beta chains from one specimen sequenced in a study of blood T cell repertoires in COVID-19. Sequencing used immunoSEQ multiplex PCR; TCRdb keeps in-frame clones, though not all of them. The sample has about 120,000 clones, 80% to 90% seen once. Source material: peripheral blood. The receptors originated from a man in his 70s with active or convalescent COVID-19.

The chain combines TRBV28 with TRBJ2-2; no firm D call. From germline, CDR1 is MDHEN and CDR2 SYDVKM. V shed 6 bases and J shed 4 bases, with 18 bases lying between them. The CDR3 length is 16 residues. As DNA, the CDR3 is TGTGCCAGCAGGCTCAGTCAAGGTCAGCGCACCGGGGAGCTGTTTTTT. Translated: CASRLSQGQRTGELFF.

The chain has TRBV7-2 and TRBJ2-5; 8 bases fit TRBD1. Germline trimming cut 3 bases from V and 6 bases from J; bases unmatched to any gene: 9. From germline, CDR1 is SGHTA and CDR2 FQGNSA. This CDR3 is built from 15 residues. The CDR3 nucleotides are TGTGCCAGCAGCTTCTCTCAGGGGGCGGAACAGACCCAGTACTTC. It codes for CASSFSQGAEQTQYF. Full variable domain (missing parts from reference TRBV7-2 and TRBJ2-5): GAGVSQSPSNKVTEKGKDVELRCDPISGHTALYWYRQSLGQGLEFLIYFQGNSAPDKSGLPSDRFSAERTGGSVSTLTIQRTQQEDSAVYLCASSFSQGAEQTQYFGPGTRLLVL.

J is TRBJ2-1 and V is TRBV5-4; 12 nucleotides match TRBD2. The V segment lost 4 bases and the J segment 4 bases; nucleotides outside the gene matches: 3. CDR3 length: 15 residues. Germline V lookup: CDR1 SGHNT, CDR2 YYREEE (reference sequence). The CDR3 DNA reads TGTGCCAGCAGCCGGGGGACTAGCGGGTACAATGAGCAGTTCTTC. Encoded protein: CASSRGTSGYNEQFF.

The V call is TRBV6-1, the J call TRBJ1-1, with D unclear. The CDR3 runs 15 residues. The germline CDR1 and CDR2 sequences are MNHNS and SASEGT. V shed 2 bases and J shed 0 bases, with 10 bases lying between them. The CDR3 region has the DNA TGTGCCAGCAGTGAAAGTGGCAGGATGAACACTGAAGCTTTCTTT. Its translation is CASSESGRMNTEAFF.

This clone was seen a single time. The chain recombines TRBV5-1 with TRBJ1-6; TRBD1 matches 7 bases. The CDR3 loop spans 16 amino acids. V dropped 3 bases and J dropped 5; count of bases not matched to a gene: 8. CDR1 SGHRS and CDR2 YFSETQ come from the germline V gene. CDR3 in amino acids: CASSSTGTANNSPLHF. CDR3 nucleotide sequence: TGCGCCAGCAGCTCCACCGGGACAGCTAATAATTCACCCCTCCACTTT.

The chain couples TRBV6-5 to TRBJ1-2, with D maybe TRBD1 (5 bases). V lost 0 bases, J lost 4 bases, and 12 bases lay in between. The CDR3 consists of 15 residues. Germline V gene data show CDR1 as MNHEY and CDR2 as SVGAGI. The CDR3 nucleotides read TGTGCCAGCAGTTACTCCATGGGGCGCAGCTATGGCTACACCTTC. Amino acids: CASSYSMGRSYGYTF.

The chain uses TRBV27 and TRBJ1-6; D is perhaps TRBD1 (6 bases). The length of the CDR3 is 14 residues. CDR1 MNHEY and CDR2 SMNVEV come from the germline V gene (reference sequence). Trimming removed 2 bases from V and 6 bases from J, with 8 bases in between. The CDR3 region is CASSLRDTNSPLHF. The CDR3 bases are TGTGCCAGCAGTTTAAGGGACACTAATTCACCCCTCCACTTT.

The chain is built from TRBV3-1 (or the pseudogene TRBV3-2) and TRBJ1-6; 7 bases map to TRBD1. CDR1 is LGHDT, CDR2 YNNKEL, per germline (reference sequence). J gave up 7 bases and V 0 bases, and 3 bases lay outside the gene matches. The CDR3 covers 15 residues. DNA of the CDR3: TGTGCCAGCAGCCAAGAGTCACAGGGGAATTCACCCCTCCACTTT. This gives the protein CASSQESQGNSPLHF.